This T cell receptor (beta chain) was recorded in a study of Ad26.COV2.S vaccination and SARS-CoV-2 variants. About the research overall: The trial was COV1001 and the donor's arm was Ad26.COV2.S. Ad26.COV2.S shots went into the muscle once or twice, 56 days apart.

V lost 3 bases and J lost 6, with 15 bases in between. CDR3 length equals 15 residues. Germline CDR1 KGHSY, CDR2 FQNENV. Indicated treatment: 15 to 20 received Ad26.COV2.S at low or high dose, single or two shots; 5 received placebo; per-sample allocation not given. Repertoires come from day 63 after the first vaccine or placebo injection. Sequencing used immunoSEQ multiplex PCR; TCRdb keeps in-frame clones, though not all of them. Of around 350,000 clones in the sample, roughly 84% were seen once. The specimen was peripheral blood, collected in a trial of Ad26.COV2.S vaccine versus placebo. This clonotype was sampled from a person aged 18-60 years who received the Ad26.COV2.S COVID-19 vaccine or a placebo. This chain joins TRBV16 and TRBJ2-1, with no clear D. CDR3 amino acids: CASSQSFGSPNEQFF. The CDR3 region has the DNA TGTGCCAGCAGCCAGTCTTTCGGCAGTCCCAATGAGCAGTTCTTC.